This T cell receptor beta chain was sequenced for a study of CD8 T cells in ankylosing spondylitis. On this clonotype: Its antigen is unidentified.

Whole-study results and caveats: Earlier authors reported some of these motif variants in reactive arthritis synovial fluid and blood. About 8 highly homologous variants made up a TCR beta motif, and this motif appeared characteristic of ankylosing spondylitis blood. Disease-linked clones were CD8+ and relatively rare in peripheral blood. Reported data indicate significant enrichment of disease-linked clones within matched ankylosing spondylitis synovial fluid.

TCRdb reprocessed the 5' RACE reads with MiXCR, giving one entry per CDR3 protein. The sample has about 400,000 distinct CDR3 sequences; approximately 20% are singletons. Losses at the gene ends were 8 bases for V and 4 bases for J; bases not matched to a gene: 7. The CDR3 has 14 amino acids. Germline V gene sequence: CDR1 MDHEN, CDR2 SYDVKM. This TCR derives from a male donor with ankylosing spondylitis or in good health (not recorded which). The sample was blood, either unsorted or a sorted T cell fraction (not recorded which). The chain joins TRBV28 to TRBJ1-5; 8 nucleotides match TRBD1. In nucleotides, the CDR3 is TGTGCCAGCGGCAGGACAGGGTGGAATCAGCCCCAGCATTTT. Protein: CASGRTGWNQPQHF.